The 16 T cell receptor beta chains below all came from one sample that was sequenced in a study of response to subunit inactivated influenza vaccine. TCRdb itself ran the RT-PCR reads through MiXCR, one entry per CDR3 protein. The sample includes around 200,000 distinct CDR3 sequences, about 10% of them seen just once. This specimen was non-naive T cells sorted from PBMCs, taken on the day of vaccination. These receptors were obtained from a man in his fifties who received an inactivated influenza vaccine.

The V and J genes are TRBV6-1 and TRBJ1-1, with a weak D call TRBD1 (5 bases). CDR1 is MNHNS, CDR2 SASEGT, per germline. Trimming cost V 10 bases and J 0 bases, with 12 bases left between them. This CDR3 contains 13 residues. CDR3 in amino acids: CATVGGVNTEAFF. The CDR3 DNA follows: TGTGCCACCGTCGGGGGGGTGAACACTGAAGCTTTCTTT.

This sequence joins TRBV5-6 and TRBJ2-1; D is uncertain. V was pared by 0 bases and J by 12 bases, with 7 bases between. Germline CDR1 SGHDT, CDR2 YYEEEE. The CDR3 is 11 residues long. The CDR3 region is CASSLGPRQFF. The CDR3 DNA is TGTGCCAGCAGCTTGGGACCGCGGCAGTTCTTC.

V gene TRBV7-9 combines with J gene TRBJ2-7, with 16 bases lining up with TRBD2. Germline V gene lookup returns CDR1 SEHNR and CDR2 FQNEAQ (reference sequence). V lost 4 bases, J lost 5 bases, and 8 bases stayed unmatched. CDR3 length: 17 residues. CDR3: CASSSGLAGGRVDEQYF. As DNA, the CDR3 is TGTGCCAGCAGCTCGGGACTAGCGGGAGGGCGCGTAGACGAGCAGTACTTC.

About this clonotype itself: The germline gene is not matched at one end of the junction; a read error may be the cause. J is TRBJ1-1 and V is TRBV5-1; 9 nucleotides align to TRBD1. The CDR3 totals 16 residues. Germline V gene data show CDR1 as SGHRS and CDR2 as YFSETQ. The CDR3 reads CSSSFAGTGTNTEAFF. Written as DNA, the CDR3 is TGCTCCAGCAGCTTTGCCGGGACAGGGACGAACACTGAAGCTTTCTTT.

This sequence joins TRBV10-3 and TRBJ2-1; TRBD2 might be the D (5 bases). The germline V gene encodes CDR1 ENHRY and CDR2 SYGVKD. Trimming removed 6 bases from V and 10 bases from J, with 10 bases in between. This CDR3 is 11 amino acids long. CDR3 protein: CAIRDGGEQFF. The CDR3 DNA reads as TGTGCCATCAGGGACGGAGGAGAGCAGTTCTTC.

V gene TRBV11-2 combines with J gene TRBJ2-1, with D hard to call. The length of the CDR3 is 15 residues. Germline CDR1 and CDR2: SGHAT and FQNNGV. The V gene lost 1 base and the J gene lost 5 bases, with 12 bases spanning the gap. The CDR3 bases are TGTGCCAGCAGCTTAGGGGCCCTAGTTCACAATGAGCAGTTCTTC. As protein: CASSLGALVHNEQFF. Together with reference TRBV11-2 and TRBJ2-1, the CDR3 gives the full variable domain: EAGVAQSPRYKIIEKRQSVAFWCNPISGHATLYWYQQILGQGPKLLIQFQNNGVVDDSQLPKDRFSAERLKGVDSTLKIQPAKLEDSAVYLCASSLGALVHNEQFFGPGTRLTVL.

This clonotype was seen a few times. The gene calls are TRBV27 and TRBJ1-1, with 10 nucleotides matching TRBD1. There are 15 residues in the CDR3. Germline-derived CDR1 and CDR2 are MNHEY and SMNVEV (reference sequence). The V segment lost 6 bases and the J segment 0 bases; nucleotides outside the gene matches: 4. CDR3 nucleotides: TGTGCCAGCAGGCGGGACAGGGGCATGAACACTGAAGCTTTCTTT. Translation: CASRRDRGMNTEAFF.

This clonotype was recorded a few times. V gene TRBV3-1 combines with J gene TRBJ2-7; D ambiguous. Trimming removed 1 base from V and 4 bases from J, with 5 bases in between. The germline V gene encodes CDR1 LGHDT and CDR2 YNNKEL (reference sequence). CDR3 size: 12 residues. CDR3 DNA sequence: TGTGCCAGCAGCCAAGCCCTGTACGAGCAGTACTTC. This sequence encodes CASSQALYEQYF.

The chain recombines TRBV20-1 with TRBJ1-5; no clear D. CDR3 length equals 14 residues. Between the trimmed V and J ends, which lost 6 bases and 1 base, there was a span of 13 bases. CDR1 and CDR2 (germline): DFQATT, SNEGSKA (reference sequence). The CDR3 here is CSASEQTSNQPQHF. In DNA, the CDR3 is TGCAGTGCCAGCGAGCAGACGAGCAATCAGCCCCAGCATTTT.

A few counts support this clonotype. V usage is TRBV6-1 and J usage is TRBJ2-5; 7 bases agree with TRBD2. With 6 bases clipped from V and 5 bases from J, the junction kept 12 bases outside the gene matches. This CDR3 is built from 15 residues. Germline V gene sequence: CDR1 MNHNS, CDR2 SASEGT. DNA for the CDR3: TGTGCCAGCAGACGAAGTGGGAGGGCGGGGGAGACCCAGTACTTC. This sequence encodes CASRRSGRAGETQYF.

In this sample, this clonotype turned up many times. J is TRBJ2-1 and V is TRBV4-1; D uncertain. The CDR3 runs 18 residues. Germline V CDR1 and CDR2: MGHRA, YSYEKL. V lost 1 base, J lost 0 bases, and 16 bases lay in between. Written as DNA, the CDR3 is TGCGCCAGCAGCCAAGGAATGATCGGGTCGAGCTCCTACAATGAGCAGTTCTTC. This codes for CASSQGMIGSSSYNEQFF.

This clonotype was counted many times. The rearrangement links TRBV12-3 or TRBV12-4 to TRBJ2-2; possible D gene TRBD1, 5 bases. V was pared by 6 bases and J by 6 bases, with 23 bases between. The CDR3 is 17 amino acids. This CDR3 is CASSLLGRVIKAGELFF. In nucleotides, the CDR3 is TGTGCCAGCAGCCTTCTGGGCAGGGTCATTAAGGCCGGGGAGCTGTTTTTT.

There are many counts of this clonotype. V gene TRBV29-1 combines with J gene TRBJ1-1, with D maybe TRBD1 (6 bases). Germline lookup yields CDR1 SQVTM and CDR2 ANQGSEA. This CDR3 has 13 amino acids. V lost 4 bases to trimming and J lost 5 bases, with 14 bases between them. CDR3 in DNA: TGCAGCGTTGCCTCAGGGGTTTGGACTGAAGCTTTCTTT. Translation: CSVASGVWTEAFF.

The chain uses TRBV6-2 or TRBV6-3 and TRBJ2-7, with 8 positions matching TRBD1. V was pared by 6 bases and J by 0 bases, with 10 bases of the junction left unmatched. Germline loops: CDR1 MNHEY, CDR2 SVGEGT. CDR3 size: 16 residues. CDR3 nucleotide sequence: TGTGCCAGCAGACCCGGACAGGGACGAGGCTCCTACGAGCAGTACTTC. This codes for CASRPGQGRGSYEQYF.

The gene calls are TRBV7-3 and TRBJ2-1; 10 bases match TRBD1. The CDR3 spans 15 residues. Germline-derived CDR1 and CDR2 are SGHTA and FQGTGA. The V gene end was trimmed by 5 bases and the J gene end by 7 bases; junction bases not matched to a gene: 8. The CDR3 DNA is TGTGCCAGCAGCAAAGACAGGGGGCGCGGTAATGAGCAGTTCTTC. Encoded protein: CASSKDRGRGNEQFF.

In its sample, this clonotype was seen many times. CDR3: CASSEYTRRNEKLFF. The DNA for the CDR3 is TGTGCCAGCAGTGAATATACCCGACGGAATGAAAAACTGTTTTTT. This chain links TRBV25-1 with TRBJ1-4; no clear D gene. V shed 0 bases and J shed 5 bases, with 10 bases lying between them. The CDR3 has 15 amino acids. Germline CDR1 is MGHDK and CDR2 is SYGVNS. Filled out from reference TRBV25-1 and TRBJ1-4, the complete variable domain reads EADIYQTPRYLVIGTGKKITLECSQTMGHDKMYWYQQDPGMELHLIHYSYGVNSTEKGDLSSESTVSRIRTEHFPLTLESARPSHTSQYLCASSEYTRRNEKLFFGSGTQLSVL.